This TCR beta chain emerged from a study of technical replicates of blood from a handful of donors. Sequenced by immunoSEQ multiplex PCR; TCRdb stores in-frame clones only, minus some. The repertoire holds more than 65,000 clones, nearly 97% seen once, with more than 0.35% in the top ten. There are 10 residues in the CDR3. The receptor was isolated from a human donor in good health. Sample: T cells isolated from PBMCs. This chain uses TRBV21-1 with TRBJ1-4. TRBV21-1 has pseudogene status. The CDR3 spells CAIPRQKLFF. The CDR3 bases are TGTGCCATCCCGAGGCAAAAACTGTTTTTT.